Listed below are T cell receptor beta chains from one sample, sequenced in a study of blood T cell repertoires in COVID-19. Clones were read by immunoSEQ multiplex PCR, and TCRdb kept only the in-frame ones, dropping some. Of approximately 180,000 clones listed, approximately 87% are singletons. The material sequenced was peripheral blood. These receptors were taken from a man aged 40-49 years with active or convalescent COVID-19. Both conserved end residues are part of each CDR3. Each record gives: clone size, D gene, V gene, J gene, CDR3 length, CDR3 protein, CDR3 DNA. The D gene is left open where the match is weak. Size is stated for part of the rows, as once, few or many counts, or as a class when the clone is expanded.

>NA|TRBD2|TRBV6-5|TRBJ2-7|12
CASRDYLYEQYF
TGTGCCAGTCGGGACTATCTTTACGAGCAGTACTTC
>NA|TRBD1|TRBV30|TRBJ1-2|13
CAWHRGPLYGYTF
TGTGCCTGGCACAGGGGGCCCCTCTATGGCTACACCTTC
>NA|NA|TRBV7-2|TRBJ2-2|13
CASSPGQNGELFF
TGTGCCAGCAGCCCCGGACAGAACGGGGAGCTGTTTTTT
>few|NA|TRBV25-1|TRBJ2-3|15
CASSVRRGSTDTQYF
TGTGCCAGCAGTGTACGAAGGGGGTCCACAGATACGCAGTATTTT
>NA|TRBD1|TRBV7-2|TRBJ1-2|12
CASTQGGDGYTF
TGTGCCAGCACCCAGGGGGGCGATGGCTACACCTTC
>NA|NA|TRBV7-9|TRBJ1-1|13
CASSPHGTPEAFF
TGTGCCAGCAGCCCACATGGGACACCTGAAGCTTTCTTT
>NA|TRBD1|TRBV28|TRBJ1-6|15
CASSSLTGANSPLHF
TGTGCCAGCAGTTCCTTGACAGGGGCGAATTCACCCCTCCACTTT
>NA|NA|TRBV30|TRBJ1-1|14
CAWSESGRATEAFF
TGTGCCTGGAGCGAATCCGGGCGGGCCACTGAAGCTTTCTTT
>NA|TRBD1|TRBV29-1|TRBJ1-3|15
CSVLGQGEAGNTIYF
TGCAGCGTCCTCGGACAGGGGGAGGCTGGAAACACCATATATTTT
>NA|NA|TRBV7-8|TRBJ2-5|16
CASSLEPSFQAETQYF
TGTGCCAGCAGCTTAGAACCTTCTTTTCAGGCGGAGACCCAGTACTTC
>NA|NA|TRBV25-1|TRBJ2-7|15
CASSIIPRTSYEQYF
TGTGCCAGCAGTATCATCCCCAGGACAAGCTACGAGCAGTACTTC
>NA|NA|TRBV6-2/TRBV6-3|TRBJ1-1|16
CASSYSGRIRSTEAFF
TGTGCCAGCAGTTACTCGGGGCGGATCCGATCGACTGAAGCTTTCTTT
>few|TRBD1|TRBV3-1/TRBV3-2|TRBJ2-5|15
CASSRRTGGKETQYF
TGTGCCAGCAGCCGACGGACAGGGGGCAAAGAGACCCAGTACTTC
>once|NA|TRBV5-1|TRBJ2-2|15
CASSLGLILSRELFF
TGCGCCAGCAGCCTGGGACTCATCCTAAGCCGGGAGCTGTTTTTT
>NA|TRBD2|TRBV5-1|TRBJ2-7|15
CASSSLTSGSYEQYF
TGCGCCAGCAGCTCCCTGACTAGCGGCTCCTACGAGCAGTACTTC
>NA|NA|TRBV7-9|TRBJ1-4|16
CASSLSPTSTNEKLFF
TGTGCCAGCAGCTTAAGCCCGACTTCAACTAATGAAAAACTGTTTTTT
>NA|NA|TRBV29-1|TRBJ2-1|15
CSVFGFSSSYNEQFF
TGCAGCGTTTTCGGGTTCTCAAGCTCCTACAATGAGCAGTTCTTC
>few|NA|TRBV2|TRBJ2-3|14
CASALDRYTDTQYF
TGTGCCAGCGCCTTGGACAGATACACAGATACGCAGTATTTT
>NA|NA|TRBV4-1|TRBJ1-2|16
CASSQVTGRVLNGYTF
TGCGCCAGCAGCCAAGTAACGGGCAGGGTTCTTAATGGCTACACCTTC
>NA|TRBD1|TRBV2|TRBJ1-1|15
CASSEGTGSETEAFF
TGTGCCAGCAGTGAGGGGACAGGGAGCGAGACTGAAGCTTTCTTT
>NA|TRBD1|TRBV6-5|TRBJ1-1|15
CASSLRQGGWTEAFF
TGTGCCAGCAGTCTCCGACAGGGGGGTTGGACTGAAGCTTTCTTT
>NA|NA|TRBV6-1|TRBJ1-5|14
CASSEAGGDQPQHF
TGTGCCAGCAGTGAAGCAGGGGGGGACCAGCCCCAGCATTTT
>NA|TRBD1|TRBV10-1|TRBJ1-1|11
CATRTGIEAFF
TGCGCCACCCGGACAGGGATCGAAGCTTTCTTT
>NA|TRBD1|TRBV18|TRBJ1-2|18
CASSQSPPGTANYYGYTF
TGTGCCAGCTCACAGTCCCCACCCGGGACAGCCAATTACTATGGCTACACCTTC
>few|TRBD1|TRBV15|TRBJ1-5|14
CATSSRTGEKPQHF
TGTGCCACCAGCTCCCGGACAGGGGAAAAGCCCCAGCATTTT
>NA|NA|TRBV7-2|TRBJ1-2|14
CASSSFRVIHGYTF
TGTGCCAGCAGCTCCTTCAGGGTGATCCATGGCTACACCTTC
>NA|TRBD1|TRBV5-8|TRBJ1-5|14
CASSPRQGSQPQHF
TGTGCCAGCAGCCCTCGACAGGGGTCTCAGCCCCAGCATTTT
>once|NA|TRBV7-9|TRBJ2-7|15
CASSLAQGQSYEQYF
TGTGCCAGCAGCTTAGCGCAGGGGCAGTCCTACGAGCAGTACTTC
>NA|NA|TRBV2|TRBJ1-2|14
CASSEQGRNYGYTF
TGTGCCAGCAGTGAGCAGGGCAGGAACTATGGCTACACCTTC
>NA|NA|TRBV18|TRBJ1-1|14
CASSPGSPNTEAFF
TGTGCCAGCTCACCAGGCAGTCCAAACACTGAAGCTTTCTTT
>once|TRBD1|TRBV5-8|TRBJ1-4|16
CASSFGTRQGPEKLFF
TGTGCCAGCAGCTTCGGAACCAGACAGGGCCCTGAAAAACTGTTTTTT
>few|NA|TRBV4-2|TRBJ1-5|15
CASSQERDISQPQHF
TGTGCCAGCAGCCAAGAAAGGGACATTAGTCAGCCCCAGCATTTT
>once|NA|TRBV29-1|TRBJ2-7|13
CSVATLGGYEQYF
TGCAGCGTCGCCACCTTAGGCGGCTACGAGCAGTACTTC
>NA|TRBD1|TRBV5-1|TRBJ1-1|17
CASSLGDRGRGYTEAFF
TGCGCCAGCAGCTTGGGGGACAGGGGGCGCGGTTATACTGAAGCTTTCTTT
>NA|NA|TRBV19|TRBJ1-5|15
CASSIDPTANQPQHF
TGTGCCAGTAGTATAGATCCGACAGCAAATCAGCCCCAGCATTTT
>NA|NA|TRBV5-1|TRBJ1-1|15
CASSLAVRGVAEAFF
TGCGCCAGCAGCTTGGCCGTCCGCGGGGTCGCTGAAGCTTTCTTT
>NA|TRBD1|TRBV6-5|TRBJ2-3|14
CASGDRGRTDTQYF
TGTGCCAGCGGGGACAGGGGCCGCACAGATACGCAGTATTTT
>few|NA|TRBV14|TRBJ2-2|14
CASSPRQNTGELFF
TGTGCCAGCAGCCCCAGGCAAAACACCGGGGAGCTGTTTTTT
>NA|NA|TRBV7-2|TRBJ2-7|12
CASSLSPYEQYF
TGTGCCAGCAGCTTAAGCCCCTACGAGCAGTACTTC
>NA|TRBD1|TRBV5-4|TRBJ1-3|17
CASSLGEQGAPGNTIYF
TGTGCCAGCAGCTTGGGGGAACAGGGGGCCCCTGGAAACACCATATATTTT
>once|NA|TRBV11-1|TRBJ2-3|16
CASRLRGRGITDTQYF
TGTGCCAGCAGGCTCCGGGGCCGCGGGATCACAGATACGCAGTATTTT
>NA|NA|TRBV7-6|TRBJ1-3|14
CASSSNRAGNTIYF
TGTGCCAGCAGTTCCAACAGAGCTGGAAACACCATATATTTT
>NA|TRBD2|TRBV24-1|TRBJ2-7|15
CATSDSKRGGYEQYF
TGTGCCACCAGTGATTCTAAGCGGGGGGGATACGAGCAGTACTTC
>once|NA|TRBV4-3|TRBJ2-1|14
CASSQGGNYNEQFF
TGCGCCAGCAGCCAAGGCGGGAACTACAATGAGCAGTTCTTC
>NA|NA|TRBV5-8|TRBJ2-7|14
CASSPRQGRDEQYF
TGTGCCAGCAGCCCCCGACAGGGGAGGGACGAGCAGTACTTC
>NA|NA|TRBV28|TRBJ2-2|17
CASSTPTWARGTGELFF
TGTGCCAGCAGTACCCCGACATGGGCGCGAGGGACCGGGGAGCTGTTTTTT
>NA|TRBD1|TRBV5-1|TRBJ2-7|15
CASSFLQGAGYEQYF
TGCGCCAGCAGCTTCTTACAGGGGGCCGGCTACGAGCAGTACTTC